The present T cell receptor beta chain was sequenced within a study of T-cell reconstitution after alpha-beta-depleted transplantation in children. Germline loops: CDR1 SGHTS, CDR2 YDEGEE. The CDR3 contains 15 residues. V was clipped by 0 bases and J by 6 bases, with 15 bases between them. TCRbeta library preparation incorporated unique molecular identifiers. TCRdb reanalysed the PCR reads using MiXCR and keeps one entry per CDR3 protein. The sample shows about 640,000 distinct CDR3 sequences, 16% of them seen only once. This specimen was PBMCs from the stem cell graft donor, taken from the stem cell graft. The source is a human donor who donated a stem cell graft to a child with acute myeloid leukemia. The V and J genes are TRBV5-8 and TRBJ2-5, with D unresolved. This CDR3 is CASSLATVFLKTQYF. The DNA for the CDR3 is TGTGCCAGCAGCTTGGCTACTGTGTTCCTGAAGACCCAGTACTTC.